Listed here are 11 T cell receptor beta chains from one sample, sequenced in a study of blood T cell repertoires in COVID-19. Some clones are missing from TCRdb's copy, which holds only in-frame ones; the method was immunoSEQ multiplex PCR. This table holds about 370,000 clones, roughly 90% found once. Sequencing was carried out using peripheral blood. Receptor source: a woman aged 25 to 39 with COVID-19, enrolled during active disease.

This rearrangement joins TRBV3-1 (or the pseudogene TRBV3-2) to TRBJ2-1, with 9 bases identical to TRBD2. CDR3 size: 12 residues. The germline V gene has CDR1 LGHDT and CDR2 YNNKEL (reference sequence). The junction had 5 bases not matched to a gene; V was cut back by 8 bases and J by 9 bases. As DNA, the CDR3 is TGTGCCAGCCGTTCAGCGGGGGGTGAGCAGTTCTTC. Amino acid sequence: CASRSAGGEQFF.

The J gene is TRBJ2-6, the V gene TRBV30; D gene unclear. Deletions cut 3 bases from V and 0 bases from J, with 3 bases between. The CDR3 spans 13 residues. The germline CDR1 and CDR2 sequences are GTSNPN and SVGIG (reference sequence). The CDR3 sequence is CAWSSSGANVLTF. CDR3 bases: TGTGCCTGGAGCAGCTCTGGGGCCAACGTCCTGACTTTC.

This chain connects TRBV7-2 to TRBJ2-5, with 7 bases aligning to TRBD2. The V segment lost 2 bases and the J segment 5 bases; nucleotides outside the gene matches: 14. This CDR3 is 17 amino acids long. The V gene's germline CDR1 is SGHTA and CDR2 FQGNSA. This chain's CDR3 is CASSLFSAGPEGETQYF. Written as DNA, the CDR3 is TGTGCCAGCAGCTTATTTTCAGCGGGGCCTGAGGGGGAGACCCAGTACTTC.

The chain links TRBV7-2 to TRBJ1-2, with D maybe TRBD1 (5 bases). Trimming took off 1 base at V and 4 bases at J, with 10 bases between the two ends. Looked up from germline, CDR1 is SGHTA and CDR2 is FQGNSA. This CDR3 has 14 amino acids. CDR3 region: CASSLGGVGYGYTF. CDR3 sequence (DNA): TGTGCCAGCAGCTTAGGGGGGGTGGGCTATGGCTACACCTTC.

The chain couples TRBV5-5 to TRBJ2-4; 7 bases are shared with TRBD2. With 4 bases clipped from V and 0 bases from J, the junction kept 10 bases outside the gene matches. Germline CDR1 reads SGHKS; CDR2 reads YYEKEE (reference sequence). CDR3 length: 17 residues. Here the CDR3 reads CASSPSRGGLAKNIQYF. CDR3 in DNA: TGTGCCAGCAGCCCGAGCCGGGGAGGGTTAGCCAAAAACATTCAGTACTTC.

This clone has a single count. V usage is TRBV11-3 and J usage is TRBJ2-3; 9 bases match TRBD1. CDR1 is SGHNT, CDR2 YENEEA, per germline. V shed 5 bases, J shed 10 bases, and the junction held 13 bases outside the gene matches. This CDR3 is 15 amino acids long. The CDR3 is CASSQRGQGRWAQYF. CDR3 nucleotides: TGTGCCAGCAGCCAAAGGGGACAGGGACGGTGGGCGCAGTATTTT.

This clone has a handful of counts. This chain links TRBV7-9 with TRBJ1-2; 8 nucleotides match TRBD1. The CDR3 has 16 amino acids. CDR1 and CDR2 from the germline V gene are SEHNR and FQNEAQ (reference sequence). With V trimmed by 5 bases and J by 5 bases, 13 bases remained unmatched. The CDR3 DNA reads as TGTGCCAGCAGCCCCATGACAGGGGCCGTGGGGTATGGCTACACCTTC. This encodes CASSPMTGAVGYGYTF.

Here the CDR3 reads CATSEGDREINIQYF. The CDR3 nucleotides read TGTGCCACCAGTGAAGGGGACAGGGAAATAAACATTCAGTACTTC. The rearrangement joins TRBV24-1 to TRBJ2-4; 9 bases fit TRBD1. The junction had 6 bases not matched to a gene; V was cut back by 4 bases and J by 6 bases. The CDR3 is 15 residues long. The germline V gene encodes CDR1 KGHDR and CDR2 SFDVKD.

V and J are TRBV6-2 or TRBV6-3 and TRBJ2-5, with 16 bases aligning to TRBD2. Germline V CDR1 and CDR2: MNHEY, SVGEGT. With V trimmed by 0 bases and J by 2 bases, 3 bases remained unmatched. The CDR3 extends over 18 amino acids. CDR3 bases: TGTGCCAGCAGTTACTCGGGACTAGCGGGGGGGCGTCAAGAGACCCAGTACTTC. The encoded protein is CASSYSGLAGGRQETQYF.

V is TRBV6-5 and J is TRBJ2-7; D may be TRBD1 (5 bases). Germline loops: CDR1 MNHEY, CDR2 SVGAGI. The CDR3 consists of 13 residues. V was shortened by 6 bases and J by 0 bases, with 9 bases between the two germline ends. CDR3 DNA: TGTGCCAGCAGGACAGAATACTCCTACGAGCAGTACTTC. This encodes CASRTEYSYEQYF.

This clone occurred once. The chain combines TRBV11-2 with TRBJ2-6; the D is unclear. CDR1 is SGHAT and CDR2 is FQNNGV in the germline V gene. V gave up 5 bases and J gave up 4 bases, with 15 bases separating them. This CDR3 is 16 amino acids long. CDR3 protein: CASSHIHEIGANVLTF. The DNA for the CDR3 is TGTGCCAGCAGCCACATACATGAAATCGGGGCCAACGTCCTGACTTTC.